These 2 T cell receptor beta chains share one sample of origin, sequenced in a study of shared clonotypes between healthy human individuals. Libraries were prepared by immunoSEQ multiplex PCR; TCRdb keeps only in-frame clonotypes and omits some of them. Of around 1.9 million clones detected, roughly 91% appear once; the ten largest clones hold 1.5% to 2%. Naivety among CD8 cells was defined by CD45RO negativity and positive CCR7 selection, thereby excluding terminally differentiated effector memory CD45RA+ cells. The specimen sequenced was naive CD8+ T cells from PBMCs. All receptors come from a young man in good health. Some clones in this sample may be carry-over from other donors' samples.

This clone was detected once. The chain couples TRBV5-1 to TRBJ2-1; D remains unclear. Germline lookup yields CDR1 SGHRS and CDR2 YFSETQ. V lost 0 bases and J 8 bases, leaving 15 bases between the germline ends. The CDR3 loop spans 15 amino acids. The CDR3 loop is CASSLGRPGFDEQFF. In DNA, the CDR3 is TGCGCCAGCAGCTTGGGCAGGCCTGGGTTTGATGAGCAGTTCTTC.

The V and J genes are TRBV4-3 and TRBJ2-5; the match to TRBD1 covers 9 bases. Germline CDR1 is LGHNA and CDR2 is YSLEER. With 0 bases clipped from V and 4 bases from J, the junction kept 9 bases outside the gene matches. The CDR3 has 17 residues. The CDR3 is CASSQDWIRTGVETQYF. CDR3 DNA sequence: TGCGCCAGCAGCCAAGATTGGATAAGGACAGGGGTAGAGACCCAGTACTTC.